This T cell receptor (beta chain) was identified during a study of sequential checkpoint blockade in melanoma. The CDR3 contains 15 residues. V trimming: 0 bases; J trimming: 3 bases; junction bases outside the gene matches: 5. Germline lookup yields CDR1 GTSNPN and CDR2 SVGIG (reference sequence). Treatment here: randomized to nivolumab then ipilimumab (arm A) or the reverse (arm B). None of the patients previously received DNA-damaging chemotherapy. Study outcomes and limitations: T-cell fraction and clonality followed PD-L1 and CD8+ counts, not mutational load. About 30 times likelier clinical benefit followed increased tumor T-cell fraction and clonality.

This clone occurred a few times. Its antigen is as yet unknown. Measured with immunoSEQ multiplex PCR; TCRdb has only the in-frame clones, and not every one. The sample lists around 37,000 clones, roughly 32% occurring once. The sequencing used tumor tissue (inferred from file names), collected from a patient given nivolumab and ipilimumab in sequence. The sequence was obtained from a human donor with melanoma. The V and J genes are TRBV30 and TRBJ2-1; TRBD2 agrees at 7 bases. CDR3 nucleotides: TGTGCCTGGAGTGTTGGGGGGGGAGGCTACAATGAGCAGTTCTTC. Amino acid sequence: CAWSVGGGGYNEQFF.